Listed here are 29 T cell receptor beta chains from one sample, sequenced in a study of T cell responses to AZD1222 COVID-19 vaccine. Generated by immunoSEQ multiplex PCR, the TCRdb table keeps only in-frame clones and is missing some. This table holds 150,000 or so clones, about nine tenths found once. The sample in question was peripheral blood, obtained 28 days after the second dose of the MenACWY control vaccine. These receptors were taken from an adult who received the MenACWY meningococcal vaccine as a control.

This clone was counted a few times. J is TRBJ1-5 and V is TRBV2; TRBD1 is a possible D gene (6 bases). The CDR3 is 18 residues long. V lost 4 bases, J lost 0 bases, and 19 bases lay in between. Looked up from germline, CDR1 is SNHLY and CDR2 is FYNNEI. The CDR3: CASSAQGGGANSNQPQHF. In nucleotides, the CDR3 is TGTGCCAGCAGTGCTCAGGGAGGGGGGGCTAATAGCAATCAGCCCCAGCATTTT.

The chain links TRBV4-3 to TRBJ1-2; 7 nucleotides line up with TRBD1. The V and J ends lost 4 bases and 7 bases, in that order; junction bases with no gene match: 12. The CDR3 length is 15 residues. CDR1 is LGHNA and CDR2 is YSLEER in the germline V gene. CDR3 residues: CASSPGFDRDRGYTF. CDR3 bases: TGCGCCAGCAGCCCAGGATTTGACAGGGATCGTGGCTACACCTTC.

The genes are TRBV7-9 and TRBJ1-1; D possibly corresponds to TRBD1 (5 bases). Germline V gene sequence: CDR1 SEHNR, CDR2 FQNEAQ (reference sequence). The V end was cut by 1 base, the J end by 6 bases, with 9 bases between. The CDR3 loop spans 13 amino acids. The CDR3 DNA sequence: TGTGCCAGCAGCTTAGGTCAGGGCCCTGAAGCTTTCTTT. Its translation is CASSLGQGPEAFF.

The CDR3 reads CASSKDYGYTF. The CDR3 DNA follows: TGTGCCAGCAGTAAGGACTATGGCTACACCTTC. The chain joins TRBV6-2 or TRBV6-3 to TRBJ1-2; D gene unclear. The CDR3 spans 11 residues. Trimming pared 5 bases from V and 3 bases from J, leaving 4 bases between. Germline V gene lookup returns CDR1 MNHEY and CDR2 SVGEGT.

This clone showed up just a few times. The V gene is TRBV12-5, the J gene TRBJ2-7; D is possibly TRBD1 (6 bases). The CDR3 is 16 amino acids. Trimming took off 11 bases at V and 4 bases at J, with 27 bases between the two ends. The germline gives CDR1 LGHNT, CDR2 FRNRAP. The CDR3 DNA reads TGTGCTCAGCCCCTGGGGGCGGACGGAGTTAGGTACGAGCAGTACTTC. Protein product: CAQPLGADGVRYEQYF.

This chain's CDR3 is CASSGGGAGLAKNIQYF. For the CDR3, the DNA is TGTGCCAGCAGTGGGGGAGGAGCGGGATTAGCCAAAAACATTCAGTACTTC. The chain recombines TRBV28 with TRBJ2-4; the match to TRBD2 covers 7 bases. The length of the CDR3 is 17 residues. Germline V lookup: CDR1 MDHEN, CDR2 SYDVKM. After removal of 5 bases from V and 0 bases from J, the junction contained 10 bases not matched to a gene.

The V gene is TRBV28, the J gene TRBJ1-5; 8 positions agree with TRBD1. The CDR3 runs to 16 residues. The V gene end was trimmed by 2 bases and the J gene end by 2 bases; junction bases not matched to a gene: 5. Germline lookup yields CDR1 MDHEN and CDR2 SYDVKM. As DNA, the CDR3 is TGTGCCAGCAGTTTACGCACGGGACAGGGCAATCAGCCCCAGCATTTT. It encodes CASSLRTGQGNQPQHF.

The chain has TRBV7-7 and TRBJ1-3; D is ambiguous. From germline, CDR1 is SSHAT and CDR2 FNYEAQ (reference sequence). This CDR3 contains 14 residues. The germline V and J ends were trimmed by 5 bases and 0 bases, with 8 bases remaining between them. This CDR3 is CASSPSTSGNTIYF. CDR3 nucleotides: TGTGCCAGCAGCCCCTCAACCTCTGGAAACACCATATATTTT.

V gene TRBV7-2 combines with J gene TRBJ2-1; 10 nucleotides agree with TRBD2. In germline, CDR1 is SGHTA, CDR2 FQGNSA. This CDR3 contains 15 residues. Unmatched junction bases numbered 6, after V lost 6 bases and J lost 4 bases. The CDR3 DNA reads TGTGCCAGCAGGGGTACTAGCGGGGATTACAATGAGCAGTTCTTC. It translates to CASRGTSGDYNEQFF.

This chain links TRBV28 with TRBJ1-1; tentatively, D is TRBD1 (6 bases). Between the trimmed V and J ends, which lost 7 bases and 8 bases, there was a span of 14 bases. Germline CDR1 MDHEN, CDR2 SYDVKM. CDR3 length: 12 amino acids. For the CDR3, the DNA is TGTGCCAGCACTATCACAGGGCGGGAAGCTTTCTTT. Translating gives CASTITGREAFF.

The chain's CDR3 is CASSQDEQDSYEQYF. CDR3 DNA: TGCGCCAGCAGCCAAGATGAACAGGACTCCTACGAGCAGTACTTC. This chain uses TRBV4-3 with TRBJ2-7; tentatively, D is TRBD1 (5 bases). Germline V lookup: CDR1 LGHNA, CDR2 YSLEER. Trimming stripped 0 bases from V and 0 bases from J, with 9 bases between. The CDR3 runs 15 residues.

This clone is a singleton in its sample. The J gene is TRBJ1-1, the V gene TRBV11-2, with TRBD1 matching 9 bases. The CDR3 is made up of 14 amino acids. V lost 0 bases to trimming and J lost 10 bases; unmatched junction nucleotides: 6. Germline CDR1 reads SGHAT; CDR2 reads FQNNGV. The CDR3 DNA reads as TGTGCCAGCAGCTTAGAGTTTTCGGGACAGGGAGCTTTCTTT. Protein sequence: CASSLEFSGQGAFF.

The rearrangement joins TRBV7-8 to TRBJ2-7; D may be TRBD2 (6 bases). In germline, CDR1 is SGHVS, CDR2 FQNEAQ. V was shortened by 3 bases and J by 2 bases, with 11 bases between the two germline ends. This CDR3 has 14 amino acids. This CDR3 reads CASSFGGIAYEQYF. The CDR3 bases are TGTGCCAGCAGCTTTGGCGGGATAGCCTACGAGCAGTACTTC.

CDR3 sequence reads: CASSQSSGRNTQYF. CDR3 DNA sequence: TGTGCCAGCAGCCAGTCTAGCGGGAGGAATACGCAGTATTTT. The chain carries TRBV14 and TRBJ2-3, with 11 bases identical to TRBD2. Germline trimming cut 3 bases from V and 7 bases from J; bases unmatched to any gene: 3. CDR1 and CDR2 (germline): SGHDN, FVKESK. The CDR3 extends over 14 amino acids.

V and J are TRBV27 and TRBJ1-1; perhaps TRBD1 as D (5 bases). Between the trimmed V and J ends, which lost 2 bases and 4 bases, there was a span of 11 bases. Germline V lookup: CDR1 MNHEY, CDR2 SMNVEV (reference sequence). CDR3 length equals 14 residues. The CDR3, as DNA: TGTGCCAGCAGTTTACTACCCGGGGGCACTGAAGCTTTCTTT. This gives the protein CASSLLPGGTEAFF.

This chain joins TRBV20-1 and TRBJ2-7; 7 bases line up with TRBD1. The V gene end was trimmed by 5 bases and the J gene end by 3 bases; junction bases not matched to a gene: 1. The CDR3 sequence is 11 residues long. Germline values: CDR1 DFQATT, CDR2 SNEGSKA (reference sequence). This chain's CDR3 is CSADRVYEQYF. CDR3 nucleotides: TGCAGTGCTGACAGGGTCTACGAGCAGTACTTC.

The CDR3 coding sequence is TGTGCCAGCAGCCAAGTCACAGGGGGCCCAGATACGCAGTATTTT. Translation gives CASSQVTGGPDTQYF. The chain carries TRBV3-1 (or the pseudogene TRBV3-2) and TRBJ2-3, with 9 bases fitting TRBD1. V trimming: 1 base; J trimming: 4 bases; junction bases outside the gene matches: 3. CDR1 LGHDT and CDR2 YNNKEL come from the germline V gene (reference sequence). This CDR3 comprises 15 residues.

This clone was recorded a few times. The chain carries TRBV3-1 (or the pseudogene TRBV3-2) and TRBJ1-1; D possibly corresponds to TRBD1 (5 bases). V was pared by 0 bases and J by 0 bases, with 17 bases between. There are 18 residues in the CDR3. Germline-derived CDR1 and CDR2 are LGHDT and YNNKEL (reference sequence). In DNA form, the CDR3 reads TGTGCCAGCAGCCAAGATAGTTCGCAGGGCGCCTTGAACACTGAAGCTTTCTTT. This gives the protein CASSQDSSQGALNTEAFF.

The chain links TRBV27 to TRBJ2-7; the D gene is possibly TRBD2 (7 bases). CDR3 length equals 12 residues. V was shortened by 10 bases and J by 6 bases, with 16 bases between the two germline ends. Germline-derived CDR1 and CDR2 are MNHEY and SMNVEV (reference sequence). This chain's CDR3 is CATSKGGAEQYF. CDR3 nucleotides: TGTGCCACCAGCAAAGGGGGGGCCGAGCAGTACTTC.

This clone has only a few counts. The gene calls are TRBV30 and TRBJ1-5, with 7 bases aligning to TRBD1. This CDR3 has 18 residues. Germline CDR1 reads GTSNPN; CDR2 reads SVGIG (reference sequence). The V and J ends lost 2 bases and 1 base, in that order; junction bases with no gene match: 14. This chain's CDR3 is CAWSMGTAPSRSNQPQHF. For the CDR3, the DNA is TGTGCCTGGAGTATGGGGACAGCGCCCTCGCGGAGCAATCAGCCCCAGCATTTT. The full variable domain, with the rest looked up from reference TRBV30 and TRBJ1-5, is SQTIHQWPATLVQPVGSPLSLECTVEGTSNPNLYWYRQAAGRGLQLLFYSVGIGQISSEVPQNLSASRPQDRQFILSSKKLLLSDSGFYLCAWSMGTAPSRSNQPQHFGDGTRLSIL.

For the CDR3, the DNA is TGTGCCAGCAGCCCCTATAGGGGGGTTCCTAACTATGGCTACACCTTC. It specifies CASSPYRGVPNYGYTF. V gene TRBV6-2 or TRBV6-3 combines with J gene TRBJ1-2, with a weak D call TRBD1 (6 bases). Trimming shortened V by 6 bases and J by 0 bases, and 17 bases separated the two germline ends. From germline, CDR1 is MNHEY and CDR2 SVGEGT. The CDR3 totals 16 residues.

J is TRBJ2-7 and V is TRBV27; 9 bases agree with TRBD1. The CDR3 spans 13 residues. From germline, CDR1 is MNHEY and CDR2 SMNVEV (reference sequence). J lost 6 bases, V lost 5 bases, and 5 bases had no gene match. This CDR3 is CASSRDREGEQYF. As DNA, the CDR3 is TGTGCCAGCAGTAGGGACAGGGAGGGCGAGCAGTACTTC.

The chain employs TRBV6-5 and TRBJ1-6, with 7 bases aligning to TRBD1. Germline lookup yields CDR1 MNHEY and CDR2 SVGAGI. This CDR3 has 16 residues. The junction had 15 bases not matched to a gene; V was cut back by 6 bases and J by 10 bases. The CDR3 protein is CASRYEGQALGSPLHF. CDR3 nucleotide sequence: TGTGCCAGCAGATACGAAGGACAGGCCCTCGGATCACCCCTCCACTTT.

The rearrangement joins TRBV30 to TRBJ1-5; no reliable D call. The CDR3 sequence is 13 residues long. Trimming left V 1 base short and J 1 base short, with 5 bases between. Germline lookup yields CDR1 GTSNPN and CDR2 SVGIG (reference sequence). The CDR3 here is CAWSEDSNQPQHF. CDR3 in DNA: TGTGCCTGGAGTGAAGACAGCAATCAGCCCCAGCATTTT.

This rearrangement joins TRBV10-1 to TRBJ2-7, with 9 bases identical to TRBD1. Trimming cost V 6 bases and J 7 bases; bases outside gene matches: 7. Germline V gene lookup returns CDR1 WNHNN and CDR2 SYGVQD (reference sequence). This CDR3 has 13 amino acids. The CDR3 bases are TGCGCCAGCAGCGCCGGGACAGGGCTAGAGCAGTACTTC. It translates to CASSAGTGLEQYF.

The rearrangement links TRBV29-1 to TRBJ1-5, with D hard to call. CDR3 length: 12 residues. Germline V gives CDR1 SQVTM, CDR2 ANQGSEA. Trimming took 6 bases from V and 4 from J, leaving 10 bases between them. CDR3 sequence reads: CSVQSGNQPQHF. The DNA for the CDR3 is TGCAGCGTCCAGTCGGGGAATCAGCCCCAGCATTTT.

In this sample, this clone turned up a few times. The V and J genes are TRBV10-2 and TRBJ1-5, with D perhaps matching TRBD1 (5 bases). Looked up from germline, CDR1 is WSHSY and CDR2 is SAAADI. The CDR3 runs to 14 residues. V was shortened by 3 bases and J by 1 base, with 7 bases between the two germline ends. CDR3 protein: CASSDRGSNQPQHF. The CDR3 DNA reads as TGCGCCAGCAGTGACCGGGGGAGCAATCAGCCCCAGCATTTT.

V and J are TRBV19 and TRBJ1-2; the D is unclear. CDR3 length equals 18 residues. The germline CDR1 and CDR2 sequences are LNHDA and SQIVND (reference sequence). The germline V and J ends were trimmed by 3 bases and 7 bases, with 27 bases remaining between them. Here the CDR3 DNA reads TGTGCCAGTAGTATCCACTCCCCCCCCGCGCGGGAGTTGCGTGGCTACACCTTC. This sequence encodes CASSIHSPPARELRGYTF.

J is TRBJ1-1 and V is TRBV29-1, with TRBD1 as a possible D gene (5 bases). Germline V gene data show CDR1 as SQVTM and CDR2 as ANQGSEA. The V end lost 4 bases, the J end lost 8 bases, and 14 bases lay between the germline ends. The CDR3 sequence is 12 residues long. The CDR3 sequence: CSVVGQGWEAFF. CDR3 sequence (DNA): TGCAGCGTTGTGGGTCAGGGATGGGAAGCTTTCTTT.